The 2 T cell receptor beta chains below were found in one sample sequenced in a study of identifying expanded T cells in peripheral blood (dated by TCRdb to between 2018 and 2021). The method was the immunoSEQ multiplex PCR assay. TCRdb obtained this table from immuneACCESS and retained in-frame rearrangements with V and J assigned. These tables miss some clones; where compared with another copy, unresolved V genes account for less than half of the shortfall, and the remainder is unexplained. In this sample the table shows about 89,000 clones, 88% of which occur a single time. Of the sample, 4% to 4.5% is held by the ten largest clones. Input material: blood. The source of these receptors is a person between 18 and 75 years old in good health.

CDR3 in DNA: TGTGCCAGTAGTATTGCAGGTTCAACGAACATTCAGTACTTC. It encodes CASSIAGSTNIQYF. V usage is TRBV19 and J usage is TRBJ2-4; D unclear. Trimming left V 3 bases short and J 7 bases short, with 13 bases between. CDR3 length: 14 residues. The germline gives CDR1 LNHDA, CDR2 SQIVND (reference sequence). Together with reference TRBV19 and TRBJ2-4, the CDR3 gives the full variable domain: DGGITQSPKYLFRKEGQNVTLSCEQNLNHDAMYWYRQDPGQGLRLIYYSQIVNDFQKGDIAEGYSVSREKKESFPLTVTSAQKNPTAFYLCASSIAGSTNIQYFGAGTRLSVL.

This sequence joins TRBV9 and TRBJ2-3; 13 nucleotides match TRBD2. This CDR3 region has 15 residues. Germline V gives CDR1 SGDLS, CDR2 YYNGEE. J gave up 6 bases and V 4 bases, and 5 bases lay outside the gene matches. The CDR3 protein is CASSSGTSGADTQYF. CDR3 coding DNA: TGTGCCAGCAGCTCCGGGACTAGCGGGGCCGATACGCAGTATTTT.